A selection of T cell receptor beta chains follows, all from one sample in a study of T-cell reconstitution after alpha-beta-depleted transplantation in children. Each CDR3 protein is one row after TCRdb ran MiXCR on the PCR reads. This sample has some 490,000 distinct CDR3 sequences, with roughly an eighth found just once. The source was PBMCs from the stem cell graft donor, collected from the stem cell graft. These receptors came from a human donor who donated a stem cell graft to a child with combined immunodeficiency. CDR3s include the opening cysteine and the closing phenylalanine or tryptophan. A D gene is named only where the DNA matches it firmly. Rows may omit the clone size; those that give it use once, few, many or a size class.

V gene,clone size,D gene,J gene,CDR3 protein,CDR3 DNA
TRBV27,.,TRBD1,TRBJ2-7,CASSSQGYSHEQYF,TGTGCCAGCAGTTCACAGGGGTATTCCCACGAGCAGTACTTC
TRBV4-3,many,TRBD2,TRBJ2-3,CASSQEPSGRMGDTQYF,TGCGCCAGCAGCCAAGAGCCTAGCGGGAGAATGGGAGATACGCAGTATTTT
TRBV6-1,many,.,TRBJ2-7,CASSESGVYEQYF,TGTGCCAGCAGTGAATCTGGGGTCTACGAGCAGTACTTC
TRBV5-1,few,TRBD2,TRBJ2-1,CASSLIASGEFNEQFF,TGCGCCAGCAGCTTGATTGCTAGCGGGGAGTTCAATGAGCAGTTCTTC
TRBV7-2,.,.,TRBJ2-5,CASRPPDGHFAETQYF,TGTGCCAGCAGACCCCCGGACGGACACTTCGCAGAGACCCAGTACTTC
TRBV29-1,.,TRBD1,TRBJ1-4,CSVAGTGNEKLFF,TGCAGCGTGGCCGGGACAGGGAACGAAAAACTGTTTTTT
TRBV7-2,few,.,TRBJ2-5,CASSSGIGETQYF,TGTGCCAGCAGCTCAGGGATCGGAGAGACCCAGTACTTC
TRBV28,.,TRBD1,TRBJ1-6,CASSSGTAHNSPLHF,TGTGCCAGCAGTTCCGGGACAGCCCATAATTCACCCCTCCACTTT
TRBV9,many,.,TRBJ2-3,CASSVVADTQYF,TGTGCCAGCAGCGTAGTCGCAGATACGCAGTATTTT
TRBV12-3/TRBV12-4,.,TRBD2,TRBJ2-7,CASSWGLAAYEQYF,TGTGCCAGCAGTTGGGGACTAGCGGCCTACGAGCAGTACTTC
TRBV20-1,many,.,TRBJ2-2,CSASELANTGELFF,TGCAGTGCTAGTGAACTAGCGAACACCGGGGAGCTGTTTTTT
TRBV3-1,.,.,TRBJ2-7,CASSPSDPYEQYF,TGTGCCAGCAGCCCCTCGGATCCCTACGAGCAGTACTTC
TRBV7-9,.,.,TRBJ1-1,CASSFQRSTEAFF,TGTGCCAGCAGCTTCCAGCGTAGCACTGAAGCTTTCTTT
TRBV20-1,many,TRBD1,TRBJ1-1,CSAGDRGNTEAFF,TGCAGTGCTGGGGACAGGGGGAACACTGAAGCTTTCTTT
TRBV12-3/TRBV12-4,few,.,TRBJ2-3,CASSLRQEDTQYF,TGTGCCAGCAGTTTGAGGCAGGAAGATACGCAGTATTTT
TRBV7-9,.,.,TRBJ2-7,CASSLEVPYEQYF,TGTGCCAGCAGCTTAGAAGTCCCCTACGAGCAGTACTTC
TRBV6-2/TRBV6-3,.,TRBD2,TRBJ2-1,CASSFPSGREQFF,TGTGCCAGCAGTTTCCCTAGCGGGAGGGAGCAGTTCTTC
TRBV2,many,.,TRBJ2-1,CASSEHQGSYNEQFF,TGTGCCAGCAGTGAACATCAGGGGTCCTACAATGAGCAGTTCTTC
TRBV7-9,few,.,TRBJ1-6,CAVLEQESYNSPLHF,TGTGCCGTTCTCGAGCAAGAGTCCTATAATTCACCCCTCCACTTT
TRBV24-1,many,.,TRBJ2-1,CATSDLKGSSYNEQFF,TGTGCCACCAGTGATTTAAAGGGGAGCTCCTACAATGAGCAGTTCTTC
TRBV9,few,.,TRBJ1-4,CASSDGGDEKLFF,TGTGCCAGCAGCGATGGGGGGGACGAAAAACTGTTTTTT
TRBV11-2,.,.,TRBJ2-2,CASSLVFVFGELFF,TGTGCCAGCAGCTTAGTTTTTGTCTTCGGGGAGCTGTTTTTT
TRBV29-1,few,.,TRBJ2-3,CSAEGTTVHGGPQYF,TGCAGCGCAGAAGGGACAACCGTACACGGGGGGCCGCAGTATTTT
TRBV6-5,.,TRBD1,TRBJ1-1,CASSYLAGTGDTEAFF,TGTGCCAGCAGTTACCTAGCAGGAACAGGGGACACTGAAGCTTTCTTT
TRBV5-6,few,TRBD1,TRBJ2-3,CASSLYLTGADTQYF,TGTGCCAGCAGCTTGTATCTGACAGGGGCAGATACGCAGTATTTT
TRBV7-2,.,.,TRBJ1-5,CASSPGFSNQPQHF,TGTGCCAGCAGCCCAGGATTTAGCAATCAGCCCCAGCATTTT
TRBV29-1,many,.,TRBJ1-1,CSVVANTEAFF,TGCAGCGTTGTAGCGAACACTGAAGCTTTCTTT
TRBV15,few,TRBD1,TRBJ2-2,CATSSGQGAPQELFF,TGTGCCACCAGCAGCGGACAGGGGGCCCCCCAGGAGCTGTTTTTT
TRBV4-3,few,.,TRBJ2-2,CASSQDSRTGELFF,TGCGCCAGCAGCCAAGATAGTAGAACAGGGGAGCTGTTTTTT
TRBV7-2,.,.,TRBJ2-3,CASSSTGTITDTQYF,TGTGCCAGCAGCTCCACGGGCACGATTACAGATACGCAGTATTTT
TRBV6-2/TRBV6-3,.,TRBD2,TRBJ2-5,CASSSAGVETQYF,TGTGCCAGCAGTTCAGCGGGGGTAGAGACCCAGTACTTC
TRBV29-1,few,TRBD2,TRBJ2-5,CSVEPGGKETQYF,TGCAGCGTTGAACCGGGAGGGAAAGAGACCCAGTACTTC
TRBV13,.,TRBD2,TRBJ2-7,CASSLGQREGHEQYF,TGTGCCAGCAGCTTAGGCCAGCGGGAGGGCCACGAGCAGTACTTC
TRBV7-9,few,.,TRBJ1-1,CASSFDPRTGTNTEAFF,TGTGCCAGCAGCTTCGATCCACGGACGGGAACGAACACTGAAGCTTTCTTT
TRBV5-1,.,TRBD2,TRBJ2-1,CASRSGLAGGNEQFF,TGCGCCAGCAGGTCCGGACTAGCGGGAGGCAATGAGCAGTTCTTC
TRBV6-6,many,TRBD2,TRBJ2-2,CATVGGYTGELFF,TGTGCCACCGTCGGGGGGTACACCGGGGAGCTGTTTTTT
TRBV4-2,few,.,TRBJ2-1,CASSRSPGGDLYNEQFF,TGTGCCAGCAGTCGATCCCCTGGCGGGGACCTCTACAATGAGCAGTTCTTC
TRBV12-3/TRBV12-4,few,.,TRBJ1-4,CASSPRTREKLFF,TGTGCCAGCAGTCCACGGACACGTGAAAAACTGTTTTTT
TRBV29-1,few,TRBD1,TRBJ2-5,CSVETGQPEETQYF,TGCAGCGTTGAGACGGGACAGCCAGAAGAGACCCAGTACTTC
TRBV4-3,.,.,TRBJ2-1,CASSQTLQGSDEQFF,TGCGCCAGCAGCCAGACCTTGCAAGGGTCGGATGAGCAGTTCTTC
TRBV20-1,.,.,TRBJ2-5,CSASSTAETQYF,TGCAGTGCTAGCTCGACCGCGGAGACCCAGTACTTC
TRBV2,.,.,TRBJ2-7,CASADPYEQYF,TGTGCCAGCGCGGACCCCTACGAGCAGTACTTC
TRBV13,few,TRBD2,TRBJ2-1,CASSLRLAHEGEQFF,TGTGCCAGCAGCTTAAGACTAGCCCACGAGGGCGAGCAGTTCTTC
TRBV6-1,few,.,TRBJ2-7,CASSKTQGGGYEQYF,TGTGCCAGCAGCAAAACGCAGGGGGGCGGGTACGAGCAGTACTTC
TRBV12-3/TRBV12-4,many,.,TRBJ2-7,CASSLRAYEQYF,TGTGCCAGCAGCCTACGCGCCTACGAGCAGTACTTC
TRBV5-1,.,.,TRBJ2-7,CASSFGGAVNEQYF,TGCGCCAGCAGCTTTGGGGGGGCGGTCAACGAGCAGTACTTC
TRBV12-3/TRBV12-4,few,.,TRBJ1-5,CASSSPTGGSNQPQHF,TGTGCCAGCAGTTCTCCGACCGGTGGGAGCAATCAGCCCCAGCATTTT
TRBV4-3,.,TRBD1,TRBJ2-5,CASSQDLTGVYQETQYF,TGCGCCAGCAGCCAAGATCTTACAGGGGTGTACCAAGAGACCCAGTACTTC
TRBV24-1,many,TRBD1,TRBJ1-2,CATSDGQGALRDGYTF,TGTGCCACCAGTGACGGACAGGGGGCGCTTAGAGATGGCTACACCTTC
TRBV15,.,.,TRBJ2-7,CATSRAGTENEQYF,TGTGCCACCAGCAGAGCAGGGACGGAAAACGAGCAGTACTTC
TRBV6-5,many,TRBD1,TRBJ2-2,CASSLRDRVTGELFF,TGTGCCAGCAGTCTCCGGGACAGGGTAACCGGGGAGCTGTTTTTT
TRBV29-1,many,TRBD1,TRBJ1-5,CSAEGGMGQPQHF,TGCAGCGCTGAAGGGGGCATGGGTCAGCCCCAGCATTTT
TRBV29-1,many,TRBD1,TRBJ2-5,CSAVGTGQKTQYF,TGCAGCGCCGTGGGGACAGGGCAAAAGACCCAGTACTTC
TRBV10-3,many,.,TRBJ2-5,CAISRDAGGQETQYF,TGTGCCATCAGCCGAGATGCAGGGGGGCAAGAGACCCAGTACTTC
TRBV29-1,.,TRBD2,TRBJ2-2,CSVLMGLAGAWELFF,TGCAGCGTCCTCATGGGACTAGCGGGGGCCTGGGAGCTGTTTTTT
TRBV12-3/TRBV12-4,.,TRBD2,TRBJ2-1,CASSSGGPIPYNEQFF,TGTGCCAGCAGTTCGGGGGGGCCTATTCCCTACAATGAGCAGTTCTTC
TRBV5-4,few,.,TRBJ2-7,CASSQGLGSLGEQYF,TGTGCCAGCAGTCAGGGGCTAGGCTCTCTGGGCGAGCAGTACTTC
TRBV24-1,.,.,TRBJ1-1,CATSEGRTNTEAFF,TGTGCCACCAGTGAAGGTCGGACCAACACTGAAGCTTTCTTT